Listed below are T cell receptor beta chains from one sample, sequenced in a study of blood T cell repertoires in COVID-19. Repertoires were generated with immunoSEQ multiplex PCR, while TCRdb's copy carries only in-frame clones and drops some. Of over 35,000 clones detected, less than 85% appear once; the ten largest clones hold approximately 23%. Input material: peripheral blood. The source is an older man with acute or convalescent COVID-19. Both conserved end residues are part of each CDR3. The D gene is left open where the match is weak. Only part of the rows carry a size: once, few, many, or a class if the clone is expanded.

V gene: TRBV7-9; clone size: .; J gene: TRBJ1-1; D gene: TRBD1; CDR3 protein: CASSSGQGDTEAFF; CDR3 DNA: TGTGCCAGCAGCTCGGGACAGGGGGACACTGAAGCTTTCTTT
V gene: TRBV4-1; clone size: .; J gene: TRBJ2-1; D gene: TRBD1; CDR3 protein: CASSQGALQGPQNEQFF; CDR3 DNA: TGCGCCAGCAGCCAAGGAGCGTTACAGGGGCCGCAGAATGAGCAGTTCTTC
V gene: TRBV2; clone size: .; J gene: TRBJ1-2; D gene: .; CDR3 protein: CATSLTTVNYGYTF; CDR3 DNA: TGTGCCACCTCCCTCACCACGGTAAACTATGGCTACACCTTC
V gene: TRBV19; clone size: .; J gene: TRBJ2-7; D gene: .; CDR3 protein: CATRETGRGYEQYF; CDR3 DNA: TGTGCCACCCGAGAGACGGGTAGGGGCTACGAGCAGTACTTC
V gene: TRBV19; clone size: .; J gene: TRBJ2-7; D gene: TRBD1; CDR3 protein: CASTGQGNSGEQYF; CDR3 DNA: TGTGCCAGCACCGGACAGGGAAACTCCGGCGAGCAGTACTTC
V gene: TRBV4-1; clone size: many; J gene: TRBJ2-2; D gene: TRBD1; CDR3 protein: CASTLKGPGQVNTGELFF; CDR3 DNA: TGCGCCAGCACCCTAAAGGGCCCGGGACAGGTGAACACCGGGGAGCTGTTTTTT
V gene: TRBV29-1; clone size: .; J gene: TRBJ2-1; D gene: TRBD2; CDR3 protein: CSVTGGTSVYNEQFF; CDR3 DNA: TGCAGCGTGACCGGAGGGACTAGCGTCTACAATGAGCAGTTCTTC
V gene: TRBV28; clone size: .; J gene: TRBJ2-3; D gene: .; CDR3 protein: CASSLGPPLDSQYF; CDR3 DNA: TGTGCCAGCAGTTTAGGGCCACCCTTGGATTCGCAGTATTTT
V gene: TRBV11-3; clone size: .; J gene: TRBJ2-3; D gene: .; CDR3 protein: CASSPIDSSDTQYF; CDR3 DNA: TGTGCCAGCAGCCCGATTGACTCTTCAGATACGCAGTATTTT
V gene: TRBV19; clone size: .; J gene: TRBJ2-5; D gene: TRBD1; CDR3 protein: CASRNRGQGETQYF; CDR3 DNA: TGTGCCAGTAGGAACAGGGGGCAGGGAGAGACCCAGTACTTC
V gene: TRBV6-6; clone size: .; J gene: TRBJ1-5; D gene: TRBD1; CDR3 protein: CGSGTATYSNQPQHF; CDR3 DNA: TGTGGTAGCGGGACAGCTACGTATAGCAATCAGCCCCAGCATTTT
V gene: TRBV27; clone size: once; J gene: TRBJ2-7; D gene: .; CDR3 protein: CASSLQGTNYEQYF; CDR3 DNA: TGTGCCAGCAGTCTCCAGGGGACCAACTACGAGCAGTACTTC
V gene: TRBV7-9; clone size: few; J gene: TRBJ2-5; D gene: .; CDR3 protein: CASSPKIPEETQYF; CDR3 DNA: TGTGCCAGCAGCCCTAAGATACCCGAAGAGACCCAGTACTTC
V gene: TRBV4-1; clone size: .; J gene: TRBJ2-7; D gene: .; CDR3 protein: CASSRIGGSYEQYF; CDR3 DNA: TGCGCCAGCAGCCGCATCGGAGGGTCCTACGAGCAGTACTTC